The next 15 T cell receptor beta chains were all read from a single sample in a study of CD8 T cells in Susac syndrome. Random hexamers were used to reverse transcribe roughly 0.5 to 1 ug of RNA. TCRdb analysed the immunoSEQ multiplex PCR reads with MiXCR anew, one entry per CDR3 protein. The sample holds 100,000 to 150,000 distinct CDR3 sequences; 90% to 95% are singletons and the top ten take about 0.098%. Specimen: CD4+ T cells from PBMCs. The origin of the receptors is a human donor in good health.

CDR3 sequence: CASSRLVGGSNEQFF. The CDR3 coding sequence is TGCGCCAGCAGCCGACTAGTAGGCGGGAGCAATGAGCAGTTCTTC. The chain joins TRBV5-1 to TRBJ2-1; 7 bases line up with TRBD2. CDR3 length: 15 residues. Trimming took 4 bases from V and 6 from J; bases not matched to a gene: 10. Germline V gene data show CDR1 as SGHRS and CDR2 as YFSETQ.

DNA of the CDR3: TGTGCCAGCAGCTTACACCCTGAAGCTTTCTTT. It translates to CASSLHPEAFF. The V and J genes are TRBV11-2 and TRBJ1-1; D remains unclear. CDR1 and CDR2 (germline): SGHAT, FQNNGV. There are 11 residues in the CDR3. The V end was cut by 2 bases, the J end by 6 bases, with 4 bases between.

The chain couples TRBV28 to TRBJ2-2; possibly TRBD1 for D (5 bases). Germline V gives CDR1 MDHEN, CDR2 SYDVKM. The CDR3 contains 13 residues. V was clipped by 3 bases and J by 7 bases, with 9 bases between them. CDR3: CASSLSGIGELFF. For the CDR3, the DNA is TGTGCCAGCAGTTTGTCAGGGATCGGGGAGCTGTTTTTT.

The chain employs TRBV24-1 and TRBJ2-3; 12 bases map to TRBD2. The CDR3 has 17 amino acids. The junction had 4 bases not matched to a gene; V was cut back by 4 bases and J by 0 bases. Germline CDR1 and CDR2: KGHDR and SFDVKD. Written as DNA, the CDR3 is TGTGCCACCAGTGACTGGACTAGCGGGACTAGCACAGATACGCAGTATTTT. Translating gives CATSDWTSGTSTDTQYF.

CDR3 loop: CASSSPDRSEQYF. CDR3 coding DNA: TGCGCCAGCAGCTCCCCGGACAGGAGCGAGCAGTACTTC. The V gene is TRBV5-1, the J gene TRBJ2-7; 7 bases are a match to TRBD1. CDR3 size: 13 residues. The V gene end was trimmed by 3 bases and the J gene end by 6 bases; junction bases not matched to a gene: 6. In germline, CDR1 is SGHRS, CDR2 YFSETQ.

This chain uses TRBV19 with TRBJ1-6; 7 bases align to TRBD1. Germline trimming cut 2 bases from V and 7 bases from J; bases unmatched to any gene: 2. CDR3 length: 14 residues. The germline V gene has CDR1 LNHDA and CDR2 SQIVND (reference sequence). CDR3: CASSIRGRNSPLHF. CDR3 sequence (DNA): TGTGCCAGTAGTATAAGGGGGCGGAATTCACCCCTCCACTTT.

This chain joins TRBV6-5 and TRBJ1-6, with D unclear. Trimming left V 5 bases short and J 7 bases short, with 9 bases between. The CDR3 runs 13 residues. The germline V gene has CDR1 MNHEY and CDR2 SVGAGI. CDR3 residues: CASSTDGNSPLHF. In nucleotides, the CDR3 is TGTGCCAGCAGTACTGACGGCAATTCACCCCTCCACTTT.

The chain carries TRBV12-3 or TRBV12-4 and TRBJ2-7; no clear D. The CDR3 totals 11 residues. The V end lost 5 bases, the J end lost 3 bases, and 5 bases lay between the germline ends. The CDR3 DNA sequence: TGTGCCAGCAGTCCAAGCTACGAGCAGTACTTC. Amino acid sequence: CASSPSYEQYF.

The V gene is TRBV12-3 or TRBV12-4, the J gene TRBJ1-1; 9 bases are shared with TRBD1. The CDR3 length is 14 residues. With 7 bases clipped from V and 5 bases from J, the junction kept 8 bases outside the gene matches. CDR3 nucleotide sequence: TGTGCCAGCAAGATAAGACAGGGGGAGACTGAAGCTTTCTTT. Amino acids: CASKIRQGETEAFF.

V and J are TRBV5-1 and TRBJ2-5, with no clear D. V lost 3 bases and J 5 bases, leaving 11 bases between the germline ends. There are 13 residues in the CDR3. From germline, CDR1 is SGHRS and CDR2 YFSETQ. The CDR3, as DNA: TGCGCCAGCAGCTCCCCTGTGGCCGAGACCCAGTACTTC. This sequence encodes CASSSPVAETQYF.

The chain is built from TRBV16 and TRBJ1-1; D not resolved. The germline CDR1 and CDR2 sequences are KGHSY and FQNENV. The V and J ends lost 4 bases and 7 bases respectively, with 16 bases between them. The CDR3 runs 14 residues. The CDR3 sequence is CASSPLEGGSEAFF. The CDR3 region has the DNA TGTGCCAGCAGCCCTCTTGAGGGTGGGAGTGAAGCTTTCTTT.

The chain uses TRBV18 and TRBJ2-6, with D perhaps matching TRBD1 (5 bases). Trimming removed 4 bases from V and 0 bases from J, with 16 bases in between. From germline, CDR1 is KGHSH and CDR2 LQKENI. The CDR3 has 18 amino acids. The CDR3 sequence is CASSRWQVGDSGANVLTF. Here the CDR3 DNA reads TGTGCCAGCTCACGGTGGCAGGTAGGGGACTCTGGGGCCAACGTCCTGACTTTC.

Points on this clonotype: The germline gene is not matched at one end of the junction; a read error may be the cause. The V and J genes are TRBV27 and TRBJ1-6; D ambiguous. Germline CDR1 reads MNHEY; CDR2 reads SMNVEV (reference sequence). There are 14 residues in the CDR3. The CDR3 protein is CANSFEGYNSPLHF. The CDR3 DNA follows: TGTGCCAACAGTTTCGAGGGCTATAATTCACCCCTCCACTTT.

This clonotype was recorded a few times. The chain is built from TRBV3-1 and TRBJ1-1; TRBD1 aligns across 9 bases. The CDR3 contains 13 residues. Germline-derived CDR1 and CDR2 are LGHDT and YNNKEL (reference sequence). The trim removed 4 bases at V and 8 bases at J, leaving 5 bases unmatched. The CDR3 here is CASSPSDRGEAFF. CDR3 nucleotides: TGTGCCAGCAGCCCCTCGGACAGGGGCGAAGCTTTCTTT.

The chain uses TRBV5-1 and TRBJ2-2; tentative D call: TRBD1 (6 bases). The germline gives CDR1 SGHRS, CDR2 YFSETQ. The CDR3 covers 15 residues. V was shortened by 1 base and J by 1 base, with 8 bases between the two germline ends. CDR3 region: CASSLTTGNTGELFF. The CDR3 nucleotides are TGCGCCAGCAGCTTGACGACAGGGAACACCGGGGAGCTGTTTTTT. Combining the CDR3 with reference TRBV5-1 and TRBJ2-2 gives the whole variable domain KAGVTQTPRYLIKTRGQQVTLSCSPISGHRSVSWYQQTPGQGLQFLFEYFSETQRNKGNFPGRFSGRQFSNSRSEMNVSTLELGDSALYLCASSLTTGNTGELFFGEGSRLTVL.